This is a list of T cell receptor beta chains from one sample in a study of T cells in Graves' hyperthyroidism and ophthalmopathy. A single record per CDR3 protein comes from TCRdb applying MiXCR to the multiplex PCR reads. The table has hundreds of thousands of distinct CDR3 sequences, about 20% seen once. Sequenced: blood. The receptors stem from a young man with Graves' ophthalmopathy. The conserved cysteine and the conserved F or W are not part of the CDR3 here. Clone size is given for some rows only: seen once, a few or many times, or a class if the clone is expanded.

V	size	J	CDR3
TRBV7-2	NA	TRBJ2-1	ASSLASGSVGEQF
TRBV15	NA	TRBJ2-1	ATSRERNEQF
TRBV4-3	many	TRBJ1-4	ASSQGQGEKLF
TRBV5-1	NA	TRBJ2-1	ASSAQTTNEQF
TRBV28	few	TRBJ1-4	ASSLKVSGTENEKLF
TRBV27	many	TRBJ2-7	ASKRGSSYEQY
TRBV5-1	few	TRBJ2-1	ASSHIPGTGRGNEQF
TRBV4-1	few	TRBJ2-3	ASSQDFAGGRGTDTQY
TRBV14	many	TRBJ2-7	ASSQDRVSIY
TRBV6-1	few	TRBJ2-7	ASSEASEGYEQY
TRBV20-1	few	TRBJ2-7	SARTGGNYEQY
TRBV18	NA	NA	ASSPLGTGNEQF